The sample holds one count of the clone carrying this TCR beta chain. These data are taken from a study of T cell changes during pregnancy in multiple sclerosis. V lost 0 bases to trimming and J lost 2 bases, with 9 bases between them. The CDR3 covers 14 residues. Germline V CDR1 and CDR2: SGHDT, YYEEEE. Sequencing used immunoSEQ multiplex PCR; TCRdb keeps in-frame clones, though not all of them. The sample has 30,000 to 40,000 clones, about 88% seen once. The starting material was CD8+ T cells from peripheral blood mononuclear cells, obtained in the third trimester of pregnancy. The receptor was isolated from a female donor with multiple sclerosis, enrolled in a pregnancy study. The genes are TRBV5-6 and TRBJ2-7; D is uncertain. The CDR3 DNA reads TGTGCCAGCAGCTTGGCCGGCGGTACCTACGAGCAGTACTTC. This gives the protein CASSLAGGTYEQYF. The complete variable domain, with remaining parts taken from reference TRBV5-6 and TRBJ2-7, reads DAGVTQSPTHLIKTRGQQVTLRCSPKSGHDTVSWYQQALGQGPQFIFQYYEEEERQRGNFPDRFSGHQFPNYSSELNVNALLLGDSALYLCASSLAGGTYEQYFGPGTRLTVT.